Listed here are 7 T cell receptor beta chains from one sample, sequenced in a study of CD8+CD57+ T cells in acquired aplastic anemia. Individuals selected for sequencing had exhibited CD8+CD57+ cell expansion on flow cytometry. Both TCR beta VDJ combination and CDR3 sequence profiling were carried out. Genomic DNA was the template for this profiling. TCRdb ran MiXCR on the reads and lists one entry per CDR3 protein. Of approximately 150,000 distinct CDR3 sequences in the sample, around half were seen once. Sequencing was carried out using sorted CD4+, CD8+, or CD8+CD57+ T cells (not recorded which) from PBMCs. The receptors here all came from a human donor with aplastic anemia.

The DNA of the CDR3 is TGTGCCAGCAGCTTAGGTGGGCTAGCGGGGACCTACAATGAGCAGTTCTTC. This sequence encodes CASSLGGLAGTYNEQFF. V usage is TRBV11-1 and J usage is TRBJ2-1, with 9 bases lining up with TRBD2. Germline lookup yields CDR1 SGHAT and CDR2 FQDESV (reference sequence). J lost 2 bases, V lost 1 base, and 6 bases had no gene match. CDR3 length: 17 amino acids.

V gene TRBV7-3 combines with J gene TRBJ2-1; 7 bases align to TRBD1. This CDR3 spans 15 amino acids. Trimming removed 8 bases from V and 3 bases from J; junction bases left unmatched: 10. Germline lookup yields CDR1 SGHTA and CDR2 FQGTGA. The chain's CDR3 is CASGMGQQFYNEQFF. As DNA, the CDR3 is TGTGCCAGCGGGATGGGACAGCAATTCTACAATGAGCAGTTCTTC.

This clonotype has at least ten counts. V is TRBV5-1 and J is TRBJ1-1; D call uncertain. In germline, CDR1 is SGHRS, CDR2 YFSETQ. This CDR3 region has 14 residues. Trimming stripped 4 bases from V and 0 bases from J, with 10 bases between. CDR3 DNA sequence: TGCGCCAGCAGCCCCTCCGAGGTGAACACTGAAGCTTTCTTT. Its protein product is CASSPSEVNTEAFF.

This clonotype was seen repeatedly, ten times or more. The CDR3 sequence is CASSFNMNTEAFF. In DNA form, the CDR3 reads TGTGCCAGCAGTTTTAACATGAACACTGAAGCTTTCTTT. The V call is TRBV12-3 or TRBV12-4, the J call TRBJ1-1, with D hard to call. V lost 3 bases and J 0 bases, leaving 5 bases between the germline ends. The CDR3 runs to 13 residues.

To note about this clonotype: A read error may be the cause here, since a much bigger clone is one base away. Given the absence of the conserved phenylalanine or tryptophan at the CDR3 end, a read error is likely. The rearrangement uses TRBV5-6 and TRBJ1-1; 7 positions match TRBD1. CDR3 length: 15 residues. Germline lookup yields CDR1 SGHDT and CDR2 YYEEEE. V lost 4 bases to trimming and J lost 5 bases; unmatched junction nucleotides: 11. CDR3 loop: CASSPVTGWGTEAFI. The CDR3 region has the DNA TGTGCCAGCAGCCCGGTGACAGGGTGGGGGACTGAAGCTTTCATT.

This clonotype was found many times. V usage is TRBV3-1 and J usage is TRBJ1-6; tentatively, D is TRBD1 (6 bases). The V end was cut by 5 bases, the J end by 5 bases, with 13 bases between. Germline assignment: CDR1 LGHDT and CDR2 YNNKEL (reference sequence). The CDR3 is 15 amino acids. The CDR3 loop is CASSTGTANNSPLHF. The CDR3 DNA follows: TGTGCCAGCAGCACAGGGACGGCTAATAATTCACCCCTCCACTTT.

DNA of the CDR3: TGTGCCAGTAGGCCCCTAGGGGCCACCGGGGAGCTGTTTTTT. Translation: CASRPLGATGELFF. This chain links TRBV19 with TRBJ2-2; D is perhaps TRBD1 (5 bases). This CDR3 is 14 amino acids long. Trimming pared 6 bases from V and 4 bases from J, leaving 12 bases between. Germline assignment: CDR1 LNHDA and CDR2 SQIVND (reference sequence).